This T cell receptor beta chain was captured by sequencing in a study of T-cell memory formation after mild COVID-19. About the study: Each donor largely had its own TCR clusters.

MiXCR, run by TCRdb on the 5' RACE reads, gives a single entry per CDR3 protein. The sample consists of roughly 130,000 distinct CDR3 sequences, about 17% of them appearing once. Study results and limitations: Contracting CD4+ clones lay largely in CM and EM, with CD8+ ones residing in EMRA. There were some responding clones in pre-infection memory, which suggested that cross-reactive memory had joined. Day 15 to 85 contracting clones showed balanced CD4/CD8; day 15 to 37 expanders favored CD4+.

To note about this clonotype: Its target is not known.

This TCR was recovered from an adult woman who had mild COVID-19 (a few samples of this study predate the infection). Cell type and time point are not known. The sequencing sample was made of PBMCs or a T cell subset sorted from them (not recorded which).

The CDR3 DNA follows: TGTGCCAGCAGCTTCGAAGGTTTCGGGGAGCTGTTTTTT. This gives the protein CASSFEGFGELFF. The rearrangement links TRBV11-3 to TRBJ2-2, with D unclear. CDR1 SGHNT and CDR2 YENEEA come from the germline V gene. Trimming removed 3 bases from V and 7 bases from J, with 9 bases in between. This CDR3 is 13 amino acids long.